Listed below are T cell receptor beta chains from one sample, sequenced in a study of cytomegalovirus exposure and HLA in healthy donors. Using immunoSEQ multiplex PCR, the repertoire was profiled, and TCRdb retains in-frame clones only, with some absent. Here the sample spans 63,000 or so clones, around 77% being singletons. Sequenced: PBMCs. Source of these receptors: a woman younger than 45 in good health and CMV-seronegative. Each CDR3 is given with its conserved first and last residue. D genes are given only for firm matches. Not every row has a clone size; where given, it reads once, few, many or a size class.

cdr3_nt,cdr3_aa,d_call,clone_size,v_call,j_call
TGTGCCAGCAGTAGGACAGGGCGTAGCAATCAGCCCCAGCATTTT,CASSRTGRSNQPQHF,TRBD1,.,TRBV9,TRBJ1-5
TGTGCCAGCAGCCCCATTCCGCGGCTAGCGGGGGACAATGAGCAGTTCTTC,CASSPIPRLAGDNEQFF,TRBD2,.,TRBV7-9,TRBJ2-1
TGCGCCAGCAGCCAAGTTTCGGGGGGGGTAAGCAATCAGCCCCAGCATTTT,CASSQVSGGVSNQPQHF,.,.,TRBV4-1,TRBJ1-5
TGTGCCAGCAGCTTAGATAGGGAGCCCGGCTACGAGCAGTACTTC,CASSLDREPGYEQYF,.,.,TRBV11-2,TRBJ2-7
TGTGCCAGCTGGGCCGGCAAAAACATTCAGTACTTC,CASWAGKNIQYF,.,.,TRBV6-1,TRBJ2-4
TGTGCCAGCAGTTTACAGGACTACAATGAGCAGTTCTTC,CASSLQDYNEQFF,.,.,TRBV27,TRBJ2-1
TGTGCCTGGAGTGTAACTAACTCTGGAAACACCATATATTTT,CAWSVTNSGNTIYF,.,.,TRBV30,TRBJ1-3
TGTGCCTGGAGTGTGTCAGGAGGGGCGGGGCTAAGGGAGACCCAGTACTTC,CAWSVSGGAGLRETQYF,.,.,TRBV30,TRBJ2-5
TGTGCCAGCAGTTTGACAGGGAACTATGGCTACACCTTC,CASSLTGNYGYTF,TRBD1,few,TRBV6-5,TRBJ1-2
TGTGCCAGCAGCGATTCCGGGACAGAGAACACTGAAGCTTTCTTT,CASSDSGTENTEAFF,TRBD1,.,TRBV2,TRBJ1-1
TGCAGCGTTAACAGGCGGAACACTGAAGCTTTCTTT,CSVNRRNTEAFF,.,.,TRBV29-1,TRBJ1-1
TGCAGCGTTGGGTCCAGCCCCGGGGATACGCAGTATTTT,CSVGSSPGDTQYF,.,.,TRBV29-1,TRBJ2-3